What follows is one TCR beta chain and its context. The sample comes from a study of shared clonotypes between healthy human individuals. Measured with immunoSEQ multiplex PCR; TCRdb has only the in-frame clones, and not every one. The repertoire includes 1,400,000 or so clones, about 98.5% of them detected once, and 0.36% sits in the top ten. Sequencing was carried out using naive CD4+ T cells sorted from blood. Subset described: CD45RA+ positively selected. The receptor was derived from a man younger than 45 in good health.

CDR3 amino acids: CASSPRGQVYEQYF. CDR3 in DNA: TGTGCCAGCAGTCCCAGAGGACAAGTCTACGAGCAGTACTTC. The gene calls are TRBV28 and TRBJ2-7; D might be TRBD1 (5 bases). CDR1 is MDHEN and CDR2 is SYDVKM in the germline V gene. V shed 5 bases and J shed 3 bases, with 14 bases lying between them. This CDR3 region has 14 residues. Using reference TRBV28 and TRBJ2-7 for the parts outside the CDR3, the full variable domain is DVKVTQSSRYLVKRTGEKVFLECVQDMDHENMFWYRQDPGLGLRLIYFSYDVKMKEKGDIPEGYSVSREKKERFSLILESASTNQTSMYLCASSPRGQVYEQYFGPGTRLTVT.